Below are 18 T cell receptor beta chains sequenced from a single sample in a study of type 1 regulatory T cells (dated by TCRdb to the early 2020s). Instrument used: Illumina MiSeq. TCRdb reanalyzed the raw reads on its own, using fastp at Q25 for trimming and MiXCR for clone calling, and kept in-frame beta chains. Merged by CDR3 protein, the rows form single entries marked with the most common genes and DNA. For this sample there are 88,000 or so distinct CDR3 sequences; around a third appear just once. Roughly 2.2% of the sample is taken by the ten largest. Material for sequencing was CD4+ T cells, either the whole sample or a sorted fraction (not recorded which). Receptor source: a human donor in good health.

The rearrangement joins TRBV7-2 to TRBJ2-1; 8 nucleotides agree with TRBD1. Trimming removed 5 bases from V and 9 bases from J; junction bases left unmatched: 12. The CDR3 is 15 residues long. The germline V gene encodes CDR1 SGHTA and CDR2 FQGNSA. The CDR3 loop is CASSQPGQASVEQFF. CDR3 in DNA: TGTGCCAGCAGCCAACCGGGACAGGCTTCGGTTGAGCAGTTCTTC.

The chain has TRBV29-1 and TRBJ1-1; maybe TRBD1 (6 bases). V dropped 7 bases and J dropped 1 base, with 13 bases sitting between them. CDR1 SQVTM and CDR2 ANQGSEA come from the germline V gene. This CDR3 region has 13 residues. In nucleotides, the CDR3 is TGCAGCGGCGCTGGACAGAGGAACACTGAAGCTTTCTTT. Translated: CSGAGQRNTEAFF.

The chain has TRBV29-1 and TRBJ1-1; TRBD1 matches 10 bases. CDR3 size: 15 residues. V was pared by 7 bases and J by 3 bases, with 11 bases of the junction left unmatched. Germline CDR1 SQVTM, CDR2 ANQGSEA. In DNA, the CDR3 is TGCAGCGCTCCGACAGGGGGCTCTAAAGACACTGAAGCTTTCTTT. This gives the protein CSAPTGGSKDTEAFF.

This clonotype was picked up a small number of times. The rearrangement joins TRBV6-5 to TRBJ1-5; possibly TRBD1 for D (5 bases). Germline CDR1 and CDR2: MNHEY and SVGAGI. The CDR3 length is 15 residues. V lost 4 bases and J lost 3, with 13 bases in between. Here the CDR3 reads CASSWAVGPNQPQHF. The CDR3 nucleotides are TGTGCCAGCAGTTGGGCGGTGGGACCCAATCAGCCCCAGCATTTT.

In this sample, this clonotype turned up a few times. The V gene is TRBV20-1, the J gene TRBJ2-7; the D is unclear. This CDR3 is 15 amino acids long. V lost 3 bases and J lost 0, with 15 bases in between. Germline assignment: CDR1 DFQATT and CDR2 SNEGSKA (reference sequence). The CDR3 DNA reads TGCAGTGCTAGTGACGCCCTTCTAGGCTCCTACGAGCAGTACTTC. It codes for CSASDALLGSYEQYF.

The sample holds a few counts of this clonotype. The chain uses TRBV5-1 and TRBJ1-6; D possibly corresponds to TRBD1 (6 bases). CDR3 size: 16 residues. Germline V lookup: CDR1 SGHRS, CDR2 YFSETQ. Between the trimmed V and J ends, which lost 4 bases and 7 bases, there was a span of 18 bases. This chain's CDR3 is CASSTRTAYPNSPLHF. DNA of the CDR3: TGCGCCAGCAGCACACGGACAGCTTACCCCAATTCACCCCTCCACTTT.

The gene calls are TRBV20-1 and TRBJ1-6; TRBD1 is a possible D gene (5 bases). The germline CDR1 and CDR2 sequences are DFQATT and SNEGSKA (reference sequence). V was shortened by 3 bases and J by 3 bases, with 6 bases between the two germline ends. The CDR3 runs 13 residues. The CDR3 sequence is CSARDNYNSPLHF. In DNA, the CDR3 is TGCAGTGCTAGGGACAACTATAATTCACCCCTCCACTTT.

The V and J genes are TRBV9 and TRBJ2-1; 7 bases match TRBD2. The J segment lost 10 bases and the V segment lost 0 bases, leaving 4 bases of the junction unmatched. The CDR3 covers 13 residues. Germline V gene lookup returns CDR1 SGDLS and CDR2 YYNGEE. The CDR3 loop is CASSVAGSGEQFF. DNA of the CDR3: TGTGCCAGCAGCGTAGCAGGTAGCGGGGAGCAGTTCTTC.

Only one count was recorded for this clonotype. J is TRBJ2-5 and V is TRBV20-1; no firm D call. V was pared by 0 bases and J by 3 bases, with 8 bases between. The CDR3 is 13 residues long. Germline V gives CDR1 DFQATT, CDR2 SNEGSKA (reference sequence). The CDR3 protein is CSARDYAEETQYF. CDR3 bases: TGCAGTGCTAGAGATTACGCGGAAGAGACCCAGTACTTC.

The V and J genes are TRBV20-1 and TRBJ2-2, with D possibly being TRBD1 (5 bases). The CDR3 sequence is 16 residues long. Trimming cost V 6 bases and J 2 bases, with 19 bases left between them. Germline CDR1 and CDR2: DFQATT and SNEGSKA (reference sequence). CDR3 loop: CSAPSRQSVNTGELFF. CDR3 sequence (DNA): TGCAGTGCCCCCTCGCGACAGTCCGTTAACACCGGGGAGCTGTTTTTT.

The CDR3 protein is CASSLGWGAVGELFF. As DNA, the CDR3 is TGTGCCAGCAGCTTAGGTTGGGGGGCAGTCGGGGAGCTGTTTTTT. The V gene is TRBV11-2, the J gene TRBJ2-2; D assignment may be TRBD1 or TRBD2 (6 bases each). This CDR3 contains 15 residues. CDR1 SGHAT and CDR2 FQNNGV come from the germline V gene. V lost 1 base and J lost 7, with 13 bases in between.

The CDR3 here is CASSPVAGATTDTQYF. The CDR3 nucleotides read TGTGCCAGCAGCCCAGTAGCGGGAGCCACCACAGATACGCAGTATTTT. The chain is built from TRBV5-4 and TRBJ2-3; 9 positions match TRBD2. Germline CDR1 SGHNT, CDR2 YYREEE (reference sequence). V was pared by 4 bases and J by 2 bases, with 8 bases of the junction left unmatched. The length of the CDR3 is 16 residues.

This sequence joins TRBV20-1 and TRBJ2-5, with D perhaps TRBD2 (6 bases). This CDR3 comprises 13 residues. CDR1 is DFQATT and CDR2 is SNEGSKA in the germline V gene (reference sequence). V was clipped by 0 bases and J by 13 bases, with 18 bases between them. The DNA for the CDR3 is TGCAGTGCTAGAGATAGTCCGACTAGAAAATCGTACTTC. Amino acids: CSARDSPTRKSYF.

This chain uses TRBV29-1 with TRBJ2-7; either TRBD1 or TRBD2 may fit D (6 bases each). CDR1 SQVTM and CDR2 ANQGSEA come from the germline V gene. The CDR3 runs 12 residues. V lost 4 bases and J lost 1, with 8 bases in between. CDR3 loop: CSVGRGSYEQYF. In DNA, the CDR3 is TGCAGCGTTGGGAGGGGGTCCTACGAGCAGTACTTC.

The chain has TRBV7-2 and TRBJ2-4; TRBD2 agrees at 7 bases. Unmatched junction bases numbered 8, after V lost 5 bases and J lost 7 bases. Germline lookup yields CDR1 SGHTA and CDR2 FQGNSA. The CDR3 is 14 residues long. The CDR3 DNA reads as TGTGCCAGCAGCCCTCGGACTAGGTCCAACATTCAGTACTTC. Translated: CASSPRTRSNIQYF.

The V and J genes are TRBV5-1 and TRBJ2-1; 9 bases fit TRBD1. V trimming: 6 bases; J trimming: 8 bases; junction bases outside the gene matches: 6. Per germline, CDR1 SGHRS and CDR2 YFSETQ. The CDR3 sequence is 13 residues long. The CDR3 sequence: CASTKRQGDEQFF. Written as DNA, the CDR3 is TGCGCCAGCACGAAGCGACAGGGGGATGAGCAGTTCTTC.

This clonotype has only a few counts. This chain links TRBV7-9 with TRBJ2-1; 9 nucleotides match TRBD2. Germline-derived CDR1 and CDR2 are SEHNR and FQNEAQ (reference sequence). This CDR3 spans 18 amino acids. J was trimmed by 0 bases and V by 1 base; bases with no gene match: 7. CDR3 nucleotides: TGTGCCAGCAGCTTAGGGGGTACTAGCGGGTTCTCCTACAATGAGCAGTTCTTC. Translating it yields CASSLGGTSGFSYNEQFF.

J is TRBJ2-7 and V is TRBV5-1; TRBD1 might be the D (5 bases). This CDR3 has 13 residues. V was pared by 2 bases and J by 6 bases, with 12 bases between. Germline V gene sequence: CDR1 SGHRS, CDR2 YFSETQ. The CDR3 region is CASSLTGQFEQYF. The CDR3 bases are TGCGCCAGCAGCTTAACAGGCCAATTCGAGCAGTACTTC.